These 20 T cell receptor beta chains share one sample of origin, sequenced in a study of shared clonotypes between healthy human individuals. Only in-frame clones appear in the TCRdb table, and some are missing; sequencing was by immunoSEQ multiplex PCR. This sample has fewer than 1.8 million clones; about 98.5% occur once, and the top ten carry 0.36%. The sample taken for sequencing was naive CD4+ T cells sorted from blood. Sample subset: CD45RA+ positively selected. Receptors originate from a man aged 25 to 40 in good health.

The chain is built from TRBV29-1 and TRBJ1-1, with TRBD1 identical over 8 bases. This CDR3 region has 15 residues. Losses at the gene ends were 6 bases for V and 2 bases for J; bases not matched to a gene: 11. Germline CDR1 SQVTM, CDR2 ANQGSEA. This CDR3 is CSVLSRGLGNTEAFF. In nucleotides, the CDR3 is TGCAGCGTGCTCAGCAGGGGGCTTGGTAACACTGAAGCTTTCTTT.

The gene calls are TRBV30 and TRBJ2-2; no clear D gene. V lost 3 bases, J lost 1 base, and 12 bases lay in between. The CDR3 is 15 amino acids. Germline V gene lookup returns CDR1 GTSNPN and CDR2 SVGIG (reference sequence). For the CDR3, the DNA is TGTGCCTGGAGCCCAACCAGGCGGAACACCGGGGAGCTGTTTTTT. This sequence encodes CAWSPTRRNTGELFF. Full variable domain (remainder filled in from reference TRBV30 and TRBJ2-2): SQTIHQWPATLVQPVGSPLSLECTVEGTSNPNLYWYRQAAGRGLQLLFYSVGIGQISSEVPQNLSASRPQDRQFILSSKKLLLSDSGFYLCAWSPTRRNTGELFFGEGSRLTVL.

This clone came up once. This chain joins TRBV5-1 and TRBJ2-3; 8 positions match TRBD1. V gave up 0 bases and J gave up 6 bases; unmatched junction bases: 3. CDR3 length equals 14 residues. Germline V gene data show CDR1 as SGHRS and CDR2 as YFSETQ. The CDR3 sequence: CASSLGTGWDTQYF. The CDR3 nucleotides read TGCGCCAGCAGCTTGGGGACAGGGTGGGATACGCAGTATTTT. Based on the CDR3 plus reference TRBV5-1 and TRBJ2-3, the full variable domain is KAGVTQTPRYLIKTRGQQVTLSCSPISGHRSVSWYQQTPGQGLQFLFEYFSETQRNKGNFPGRFSGRQFSNSRSEMNVSTLELGDSALYLCASSLGTGWDTQYFGPGTRLTVL.

In nucleotides, the CDR3 is TGTGCCAGCTCGGGGAATTTCCTAGCTTTCTTT. It codes for CASSGNFLAFF. The chain employs TRBV7-3 and TRBJ1-1; D not certain. With 8 bases removed from V and 10 bases from J, the gap between germline ends came to 14 bases. This CDR3 contains 11 residues. Germline values: CDR1 SGHTA, CDR2 FQGTGA.

The CDR3 region has the DNA TGTGCCACCAGTAAACAGGGGTACGAGCAGTACTTC. Amino acid sequence: CATSKQGYEQYF. The chain links TRBV15 to TRBJ2-7; 7 nucleotides agree with TRBD1. J lost 4 bases, V lost 6 bases, and 3 bases had no gene match. This CDR3 is built from 12 residues. Germline CDR1 is LNHNV and CDR2 is YYDKDF (reference sequence).

The CDR3 DNA sequence: TGTGCCAGCCGCGGGGAAAACACCGGGGAGCTGTTTTTT. It yields the protein CASRGENTGELFF. The rearrangement joins TRBV2 to TRBJ2-2, with D possibly TRBD2 on 6 matching bases. V gave up 8 bases and J gave up 2 bases, with 9 bases separating them. The CDR3 consists of 13 residues. Germline V gene lookup returns CDR1 SNHLY and CDR2 FYNNEI. Using reference TRBV2 and TRBJ2-2 for the parts outside the CDR3, the full variable domain is EPEVTQTPSHQVTQMGQEVILRCVPISNHLYFYWYRQILGQKVEFLVSFYNNEISEKSEIFDDQFSVERPDGSNFTLKIRSTKLEDSAMYFCASRGENTGELFFGEGSRLTVL.

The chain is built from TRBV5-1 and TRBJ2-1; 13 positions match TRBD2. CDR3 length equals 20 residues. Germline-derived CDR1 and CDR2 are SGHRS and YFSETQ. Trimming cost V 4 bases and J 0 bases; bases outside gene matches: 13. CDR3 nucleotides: TGCGCCAGCAGCCCGAGAGGACTAGCGGGAGTAGGTAACTCCTACAATGAGCAGTTCTTC. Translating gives CASSPRGLAGVGNSYNEQFF.

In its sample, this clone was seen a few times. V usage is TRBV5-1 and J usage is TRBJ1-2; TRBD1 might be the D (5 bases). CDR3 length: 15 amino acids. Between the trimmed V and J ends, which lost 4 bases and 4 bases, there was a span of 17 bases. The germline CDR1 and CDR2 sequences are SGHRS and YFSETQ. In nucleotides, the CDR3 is TGCGCCAGCAGCCCGGCCACGACAGCCAGCTATGGCTACACCTTC. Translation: CASSPATTASYGYTF.

The CDR3 reads CASSWMEPYEQYF. Here the CDR3 DNA reads TGTGCCAGCAGCTGGATGGAACCCTACGAGCAGTACTTC. The chain joins TRBV7-8 to TRBJ2-7; D gene ambiguous. Germline V gives CDR1 SGHVS, CDR2 FQNEAQ. The CDR3 is 13 amino acids. V lost 4 bases to trimming and J lost 2 bases, with 9 bases between them.

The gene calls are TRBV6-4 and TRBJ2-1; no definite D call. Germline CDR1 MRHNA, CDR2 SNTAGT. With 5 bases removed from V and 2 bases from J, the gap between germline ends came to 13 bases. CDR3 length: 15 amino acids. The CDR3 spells CASSLEETTYNEQFF. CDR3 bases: TGTGCCAGCAGTCTAGAAGAAACAACCTACAATGAGCAGTTCTTC.

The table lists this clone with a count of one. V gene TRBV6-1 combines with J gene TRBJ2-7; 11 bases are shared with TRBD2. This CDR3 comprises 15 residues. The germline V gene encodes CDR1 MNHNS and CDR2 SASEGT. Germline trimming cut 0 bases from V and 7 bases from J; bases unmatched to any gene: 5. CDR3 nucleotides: TGTGCCAGCAGTGAAGCGGTAGCGGGAGGGCGGGAGCAGTACTTC. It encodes CASSEAVAGGREQYF.

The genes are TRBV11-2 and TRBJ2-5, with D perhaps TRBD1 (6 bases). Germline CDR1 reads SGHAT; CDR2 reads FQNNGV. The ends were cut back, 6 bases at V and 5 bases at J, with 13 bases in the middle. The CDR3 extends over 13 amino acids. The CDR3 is CASSQGFGETQYF. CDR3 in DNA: TGTGCCAGCAGTCAGGGGTTCGGTGAGACCCAGTACTTC.

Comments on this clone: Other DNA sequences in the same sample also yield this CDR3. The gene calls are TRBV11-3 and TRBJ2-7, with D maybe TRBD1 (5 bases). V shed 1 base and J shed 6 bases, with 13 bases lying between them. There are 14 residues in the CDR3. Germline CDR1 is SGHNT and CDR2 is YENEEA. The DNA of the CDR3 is TGTGCCAGCAGCTTAGGCAGGGCGTCCGGCGAGCAGTACTTC. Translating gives CASSLGRASGEQYF.

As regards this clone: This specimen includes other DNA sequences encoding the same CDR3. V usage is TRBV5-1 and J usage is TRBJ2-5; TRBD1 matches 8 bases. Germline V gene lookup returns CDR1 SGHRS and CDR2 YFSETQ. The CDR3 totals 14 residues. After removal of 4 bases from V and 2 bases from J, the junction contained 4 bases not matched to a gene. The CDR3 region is CASSPDRGQETQYF. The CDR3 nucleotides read TGCGCCAGCAGCCCCGACAGGGGACAAGAGACCCAGTACTTC.

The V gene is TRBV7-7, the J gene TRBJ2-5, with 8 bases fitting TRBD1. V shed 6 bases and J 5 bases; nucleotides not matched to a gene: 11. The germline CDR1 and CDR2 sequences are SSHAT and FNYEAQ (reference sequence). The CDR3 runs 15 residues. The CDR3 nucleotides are TGTGCCAGCAGTTTGACAGGGGCGAACGAGGAGACCCAGTACTTC. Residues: CASSLTGANEETQYF.

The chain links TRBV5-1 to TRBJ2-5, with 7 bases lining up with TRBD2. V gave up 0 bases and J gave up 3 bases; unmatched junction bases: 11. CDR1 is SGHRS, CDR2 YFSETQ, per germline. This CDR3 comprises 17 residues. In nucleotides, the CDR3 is TGCGCCAGCAGCTTGGGTGTGGACTGGCTAGCGGAAGAGACCCAGTACTTC. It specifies CASSLGVDWLAEETQYF.

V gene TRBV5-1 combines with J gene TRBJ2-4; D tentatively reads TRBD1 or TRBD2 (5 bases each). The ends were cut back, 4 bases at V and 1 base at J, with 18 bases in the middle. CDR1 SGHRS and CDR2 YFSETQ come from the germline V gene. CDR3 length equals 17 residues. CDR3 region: CASSPGAVGRAKNIQYF. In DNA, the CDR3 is TGCGCCAGCAGCCCCGGGGCTGTGGGTAGGGCCAAAAACATTCAGTACTTC.

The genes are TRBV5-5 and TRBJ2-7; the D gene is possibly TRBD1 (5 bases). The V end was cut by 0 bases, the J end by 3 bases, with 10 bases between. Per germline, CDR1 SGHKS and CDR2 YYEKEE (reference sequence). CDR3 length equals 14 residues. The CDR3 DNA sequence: TGTGCCAGCAGCTTGGGTCTGGGGCACTACGAGCAGTACTTC. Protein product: CASSLGLGHYEQYF.

CDR3 amino acids: CASSPPGAGDSYEQYF. DNA of the CDR3: TGTGCCAGCTCACCACCGGGGGCAGGGGATTCCTACGAGCAGTACTTC. The rearrangement uses TRBV18 and TRBJ2-7; TRBD1 is a possible D gene (6 bases). V lost 0 bases and J 1 base, leaving 13 bases between the germline ends. Germline V gene sequence: CDR1 KGHSH, CDR2 LQKENI. The CDR3 spans 16 residues.

The CDR3 nucleotides are TGTGCCAGCAGCGGGGGAGGGGGTAATGAAAAACTGTTTTTT. This codes for CASSGGGGNEKLFF. This rearrangement joins TRBV6-1 to TRBJ1-4; possibly TRBD1 for D (6 bases). Germline loops: CDR1 MNHNS, CDR2 SASEGT. V lost 6 bases and J 4 bases, leaving 12 bases between the germline ends. CDR3 size: 14 residues.